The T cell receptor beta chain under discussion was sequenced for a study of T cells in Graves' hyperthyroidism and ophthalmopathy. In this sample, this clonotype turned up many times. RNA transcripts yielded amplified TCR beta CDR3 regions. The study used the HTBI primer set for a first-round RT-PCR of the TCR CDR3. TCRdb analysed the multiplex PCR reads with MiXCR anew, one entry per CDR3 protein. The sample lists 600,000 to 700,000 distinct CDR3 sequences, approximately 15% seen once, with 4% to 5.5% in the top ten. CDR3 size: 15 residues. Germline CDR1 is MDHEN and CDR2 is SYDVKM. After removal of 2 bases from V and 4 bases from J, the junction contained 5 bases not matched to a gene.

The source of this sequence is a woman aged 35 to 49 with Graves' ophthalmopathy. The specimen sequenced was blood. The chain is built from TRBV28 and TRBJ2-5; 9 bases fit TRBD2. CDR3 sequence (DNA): TGTGCCAGCAGTTTACTAGCGGGAAAGGTAGAGACCCAGTACTTC. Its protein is CASSLLAGKVETQYF.